Shown below are 25 T cell receptor beta chains from a single sample sequenced in a study of molecular identifiers for immune sequencing clone quantification. Each CDR3 protein gets one entry after TCRdb re-called the PCR reads with MiXCR. This sample has approximately 100,000 distinct CDR3 sequences, with about 35% found just once. The source material was naive CD8+ T cells from blood, with Jurkat cell RNA spiked in. The subset is: FACS-sorted CD8+CD4-CCR7+CD45RA+ naive T cells. These receptors all stem from a human donor in good health. Some libraries in this study had Jurkat cell RNA spiked in.

Notes on this clonotype: A read error may be the cause here, since a much bigger clone is one base away. The J gene is TRBJ2-3, the V gene TRBV28; D gene ambiguous. Germline CDR1 reads MDHEN; CDR2 reads SYDVKM. The CDR3 is 14 amino acids. The CDR3 DNA reads as TGTGCCAGCAGTTTACACACCCTCACAGATTCGCAGTATTTT. It translates to CASSLHTLTDSQYF.

This rearrangement joins TRBV7-2 to TRBJ2-3; possibly TRBD2 for D (5 bases). Germline V CDR1 and CDR2: SGHTA, FQGNSA. This CDR3 has 15 residues. V was clipped by 5 bases and J by 4 bases, with 16 bases between them. The CDR3 is CASSDLGVPADTQYF. CDR3 sequence (DNA): TGTGCCAGCAGCGACCTCGGGGTTCCGGCAGATACGCAGTATTTT.

The sample holds a few counts of this clonotype. The chain recombines TRBV4-3 with TRBJ2-3; D remains unclear. This CDR3 region has 14 residues. CDR1 is LGHNA, CDR2 YSLEER, per germline. Trimming pared 0 bases from V and 2 bases from J, leaving 6 bases between. In nucleotides, the CDR3 is TGCGCCAGCAGCCAAGAGGCCGACACAGATACGCAGTATTTT. Its translation is CASSQEADTDTQYF.

This clonotype was seen a handful of times. The chain joins TRBV6-1 to TRBJ2-1, with 7 bases that match TRBD1. V lost 4 bases to trimming and J lost 8 bases; unmatched junction nucleotides: 2. The CDR3 is made up of 12 amino acids. Germline V gene data show CDR1 as MNHNS and CDR2 as SASEGT. CDR3 residues: CASSGTGDEQFF. The DNA for the CDR3 is TGTGCCAGCAGTGGCACAGGGGATGAGCAGTTCTTC.

The rearrangement uses TRBV7-9 and TRBJ2-7; D not certain. V was cut by 4 bases and J by 6 bases, with 7 bases left in between. Germline CDR1 and CDR2: SEHNR and FQNEAQ (reference sequence). This CDR3 is 11 amino acids long. CDR3 nucleotides: TGTGCCAGCAGCTCCCGGGTCGAGCAGTACTTC. It encodes CASSSRVEQYF.

In this sample, this clonotype turned up a few times. The chain is built from TRBV19 and TRBJ1-4, with no clear D. CDR1 is LNHDA, CDR2 SQIVND, per germline (reference sequence). The CDR3 totals 13 residues. Trimming pared 9 bases from V and 7 bases from J, leaving 15 bases between. CDR3 in amino acids: CASRGGIVEKLFF. CDR3 DNA sequence: TGTGCCAGCCGAGGAGGAATAGTTGAAAAACTGTTTTTT.

This sequence joins TRBV4-2 and TRBJ2-7; D may match TRBD1 or TRBD2 (5 bases each). The CDR3 sequence is 16 residues long. The V end lost 3 bases, the J end lost 5 bases, and 20 bases lay between the germline ends. Germline-derived CDR1 and CDR2 are LGHNA and YNFKEQ. The CDR3 reads CASSHNRDLGVNEQYF. The CDR3 coding sequence is TGTGCCAGCAGCCATAACCGGGACCTGGGGGTGAACGAGCAGTACTTC.

The CDR3 loop reads CASSQHGTVYEQYF. CDR3 sequence (DNA): TGTGCCAGCAGCCAACACGGGACAGTCTACGAGCAGTACTTC. The chain has TRBV14 and TRBJ2-7, with 7 bases that match TRBD1. V was pared by 2 bases and J by 3 bases, with 4 bases of the junction left unmatched. The CDR3 runs 14 residues. Germline V gene sequence: CDR1 SGHDN, CDR2 FVKESK. Full variable domain (rest looked up from reference TRBV14 and TRBJ2-7): EAGVTQFPSHSVIEKGQTVTLRCDPISGHDNLYWYRRVMGKEIKFLLHFVKESKQDESGMPNNRFLAERTGGTYSTLKVQPAELEDSGVYFCASSQHGTVYEQYFGPGTRLTVT.

The V gene is TRBV4-2, the J gene TRBJ2-7, with TRBD1 matching 7 bases. The ends lost 2 bases at V and 2 bases at J; junction bases unmatched: 6. The length of the CDR3 is 15 residues. CDR1 and CDR2 from the germline V gene are LGHNA and YNFKEQ. The CDR3 nucleotides are TGTGCCAGCAGCCAACCAGGGACAGAAGCCTACGAGCAGTACTTC. It codes for CASSQPGTEAYEQYF.

A word on this clonotype: This could be a read error, since a much larger clone is one nucleotide away. This chain links TRBV4-2 with TRBJ1-1; the D gene is possibly TRBD1 (5 bases). CDR1 and CDR2 (germline): LGHNA, YNFKEQ. The ends were cut back, 1 base at V and 6 bases at J, with 12 bases in the middle. This CDR3 contains 14 residues. CDR3: CASSQVLIGAEAFF. The CDR3 region has the DNA TGTGCCAGCAGCCAAGTTCTAATAGGGGCTGAAGCTTTCTTT.

The V call is TRBV11-2, the J call TRBJ2-3; TRBD2 matches 8 bases. CDR1 and CDR2 (germline): SGHAT, FQNNGV. The CDR3 runs to 16 residues. The junction had 12 bases not matched to a gene; V was cut back by 5 bases and J by 5 bases. The CDR3 sequence is CASSPWGAGELDTQYF. The CDR3 nucleotides read TGTGCCAGCAGCCCGTGGGGAGCGGGAGAATTAGATACGCAGTATTTT.

The chain joins TRBV12-3 or TRBV12-4 to TRBJ1-4; 7 bases align to TRBD1. V trimming: 5 bases; J trimming: 5 bases; junction bases outside the gene matches: 11. CDR3 length: 16 amino acids. The CDR3, as DNA: TGTGCCAGCAGTCCGTGGGACAGAACACACAATGAAAAACTGTTTTTT. Amino acids: CASSPWDRTHNEKLFF.

As for this clonotype: A clone one base away is much larger, so this may be a read error. This chain uses TRBV5-6 with TRBJ1-3; D perhaps matches TRBD1 (6 bases). This CDR3 has 15 amino acids. The germline gives CDR1 SGHDT, CDR2 YYEEEE. In DNA form, the CDR3 reads TGTGCCAGCAGGTTGCAGGGGAGCTCTGGAAACACCAAATATTTT. Amino acids: CASRLQGSSGNTKYF.

Worth noting for this clonotype: This may be a read error, as it is one base from a much larger clone. This chain links TRBV25-1 with TRBJ2-1; D is possibly TRBD2 (5 bases). The CDR3 is 15 amino acids. Germline V gene lookup returns CDR1 MGHDK and CDR2 SYGVNS. The CDR3 reads CASSVLPSSYNERFF. The CDR3 DNA follows: TGTGCCAGCAGTGTCCTGCCTAGCTCCTACAATGAGCGGTTCTTC.

The gene calls are TRBV2 and TRBJ1-2; no definite D call. This CDR3 comprises 14 residues. Germline values: CDR1 SNHLY, CDR2 FYNNEI. V shed 7 bases and J shed 4 bases, with 16 bases lying between them. The CDR3 coding sequence is TGTGCCAGCACTTTCGTCACGACCGGCTATGGCTACACCTTC. The encoded protein is CASTFVTTGYGYTF. The variable domain in full, completed from reference TRBV2 and TRBJ1-2, reads EPEVTQTPSHQVTQMGQEVILRCVPISNHLYFYWYRQILGQKVEFLVSFYNNEISEKSEIFDDQFSVERPDGSNFTLKIRSTKLEDSAMYFCASTFVTTGYGYTFGSGTRLTVV.

This clonotype has just a few counts. The chain couples TRBV5-1 to TRBJ2-1; D call uncertain. CDR3 length: 15 residues. Trimming cost V 4 bases and J 8 bases, with 19 bases left between them. The germline V gene has CDR1 SGHRS and CDR2 YFSETQ. Written as DNA, the CDR3 is TGCGCCAGCAGCCTCCCCCCCTCGGGCACGGATGAGCAGTTCTTC. Residues: CASSLPPSGTDEQFF.

This clonotype has ten or more counts. V usage is TRBV7-9 and J usage is TRBJ1-1; the D gene is possibly TRBD1 (5 bases). The CDR3 spans 14 residues. Looked up from germline, CDR1 is SEHNR and CDR2 is FQNEAQ (reference sequence). V lost 6 bases, J lost 3 bases, and 14 bases lay in between. In nucleotides, the CDR3 is TGTGCCAGCAGAGATGTGACGGGGGACACTGAAGCTTTCTTT. Protein sequence: CASRDVTGDTEAFF.

This clonotype was detected many times. The V gene is TRBV21-1, the J gene TRBJ2-2; the DNA was not compared with TRBD1, the D call given in the table. TRBV21-1 represents a pseudogene. This CDR3 has 15 amino acids. CDR3 bases: TGTGCCAGCAGCGAAACAGGGGGAAGGACCGGGGAGCTGTTTTTT. Encoded protein: CASSETGGRTGELFF.

CDR3 DNA sequence: TGTGCCAGCAGTTTATCATTCGGGCGGCAGACCCAGTACTTC. It specifies CASSLSFGRQTQYF. The V and J genes are TRBV28 and TRBJ2-5; unclear D gene. Deletions cut 1 base from V and 6 bases from J, with 12 bases between. The CDR3 has 14 amino acids. Germline lookup yields CDR1 MDHEN and CDR2 SYDVKM.

The V call is TRBV14, the J call TRBJ2-7; 8 bases are shared with TRBD1. The CDR3 is 15 amino acids. CDR1 and CDR2 from the germline V gene are SGHDN and FVKESK. The V segment lost 1 base and the J segment 3 bases; nucleotides outside the gene matches: 5. In DNA, the CDR3 is TGTGCCAGCAGCCAAGTACAGGGGGAAGGCTACGAGCAGTACTTC. Amino acid sequence: CASSQVQGEGYEQYF.

The chain couples TRBV20-1 to TRBJ2-2; 11 bases agree with TRBD1. Per the germline V gene, CDR1 is DFQATT and CDR2 is SNEGSKA (reference sequence). The CDR3 runs to 16 residues. Trimming cost V 0 bases and J 7 bases; bases outside gene matches: 7. The CDR3 loop is CSARDQDRGRGGELFF. CDR3 nucleotide sequence: TGCAGTGCTAGAGACCAGGACAGGGGGCGCGGCGGGGAGCTGTTTTTT.

This clonotype was seen at least ten times. As DNA, the CDR3 is TGCAGTGCTAGAGATGCTGTTGAAGCTTTCTTT. Protein sequence: CSARDAVEAFF. The chain links TRBV20-1 to TRBJ1-1; D is ambiguous. The germline CDR1 and CDR2 sequences are DFQATT and SNEGSKA (reference sequence). The CDR3 consists of 11 residues. V lost 0 bases to trimming and J lost 7 bases, with 6 bases between them.

A word on this clonotype: A much larger clonotype is one base distant, so this may be a read error. This is likely a read error, given that the CDR3 carries no conserved phenylalanine or tryptophan at its end. The rearrangement joins TRBV7-6 to TRBJ2-3, with D tentatively TRBD2 (6 bases). CDR1 and CDR2 (germline): SGHVS, FNYEAQ. Deletions cut 3 bases from V and 1 base from J, with 8 bases between. This CDR3 contains 14 residues. CDR3 bases: TGTGCCAGCAGCTTCGGCGGGGGCACAGATACGCAGTATCTT. Translating it yields CASSFGGGTDTQYL.

The chain employs TRBV11-2 and TRBJ2-7; 9 nucleotides align to TRBD2. In germline, CDR1 is SGHAT, CDR2 FQNNGV. The CDR3 contains 17 residues. The V gene end was trimmed by 0 bases and the J gene end by 2 bases; junction bases not matched to a gene: 8. CDR3 nucleotides: TGTGCCAGCAGCTTAGAATCGTACCTAGCGGGGACCTACGAGCAGTACTTC. Translation gives CASSLESYLAGTYEQYF.

The table lists this clonotype with a count of one. A junction end diverges from the germline sequence, so it may reflect a read error. The genes are TRBV20-1 and TRBJ1-1; perhaps TRBD1 as D (5 bases). The CDR3 loop spans 15 amino acids. Looked up from germline, CDR1 is DFQATT and CDR2 is SNEGSKA (reference sequence). For the CDR3, the DNA is TGCAGTGCTAGGGCAACAGGACCGTTAAACACTGAAGCTATCTTT. Protein product: CSARATGPLNTEAIF.